Following are 12 T cell receptor beta chains from one sample sequenced in a study of shared clonotypes between healthy human individuals. Terminally differentiated effector memory CD45RA+ cells were excluded from the naive CD8 cells, which were CD45RO-negative and positively selected for CCR7. Generated by immunoSEQ multiplex PCR, the TCRdb table keeps only in-frame clones and is missing some. This table holds about 2.1 million clones, approximately 92% found once. Sequenced: naive CD8+ T cells from PBMCs. The origin of the receptors is a man aged 18 to 30 in good health. Some clones in this sample may be carry-over from other donors' samples.

The chain carries TRBV7-9 and TRBJ2-2; no definite D call. The V gene lost 0 bases and the J gene lost 1 base, with 6 bases spanning the gap. The CDR3 runs to 15 residues. Germline V gene data show CDR1 as SEHNR and CDR2 as FQNEAQ (reference sequence). DNA for the CDR3: TGTGCCAGCAGCTTAGCTCCGGTGAACACCGGGGAGCTGTTTTTT. Translated, it gives CASSLAPVNTGELFF.

The CDR3, as DNA: TGTGCCAGCTCACCACCTGGGGGCAGGACCCACTATGGCTACACCTTC. Its translation: CASSPPGGRTHYGYTF. The rearrangement uses TRBV18 and TRBJ1-2; D possibly corresponds to TRBD1 (6 bases). Germline CDR1 KGHSH, CDR2 LQKENI. Deletions cut 0 bases from V and 3 bases from J, with 14 bases between. This CDR3 is built from 16 residues.

The chain has TRBV7-9 and TRBJ2-7; D is ambiguous. The CDR3 consists of 16 residues. V was pared by 5 bases and J by 6 bases, with 23 bases between. In germline, CDR1 is SEHNR, CDR2 FQNEAQ (reference sequence). This CDR3 is CASSPKVEGRRVEQYF. CDR3 DNA sequence: TGTGCCAGCAGCCCGAAGGTGGAAGGCAGAAGAGTCGAGCAGTACTTC.

This clone was detected only once. The chain links TRBV5-1 to TRBJ2-5; D ambiguous. The CDR3 covers 12 residues. CDR1 SGHRS and CDR2 YFSETQ come from the germline V gene. V gave up 3 bases and J gave up 5 bases, with 8 bases separating them. CDR3 nucleotide sequence: TGCGCCAGCAGCTCCGTCTGGGAGACCCAGTACTTC. This encodes CASSSVWETQYF.

The CDR3 here is CASSLPETGYEQYF. CDR3 DNA: TGTGCCAGCAGCTTACCCGAGACAGGGTACGAGCAGTACTTC. V usage is TRBV7-9 and J usage is TRBJ2-7, with TRBD1 identical over 7 bases. Trimming cost V 2 bases and J 4 bases; bases outside gene matches: 5. CDR3 length: 14 amino acids. In germline, CDR1 is SEHNR, CDR2 FQNEAQ (reference sequence).

The chain couples TRBV13 to TRBJ2-7, with 12 nucleotides matching TRBD2. The CDR3 runs 14 residues. Germline V gives CDR1 PRHDT, CDR2 FYEKMQ (reference sequence). V dropped 7 bases and J dropped 4; count of bases not matched to a gene: 5. The CDR3 sequence: CASTVLAGGYEQYF. DNA of the CDR3: TGTGCCAGCACTGTTCTAGCGGGAGGGTACGAGCAGTACTTC.

The rearrangement joins TRBV2 to TRBJ2-3, with 7 bases that match TRBD2. J was trimmed by 6 bases and V by 2 bases; bases with no gene match: 11. This CDR3 is 16 amino acids long. CDR1 and CDR2 from the germline V gene are SNHLY and FYNNEI. The CDR3 reads CASSEIAGLEGDTQYF. The CDR3, as DNA: TGTGCCAGCAGTGAAATAGCGGGTTTAGAAGGGGATACGCAGTATTTT.

The V call is TRBV28, the J call TRBJ1-2, with D perhaps TRBD1 (6 bases). Germline V gives CDR1 MDHEN, CDR2 SYDVKM. The CDR3 spans 13 residues. Trimming removed 6 bases at V and 5 bases at J, with 13 bases between. CDR3 region: CASRPGAGYGYTF. The CDR3 bases are TGTGCCAGCAGACCGGGGGCAGGTTATGGCTACACCTTC.

J is TRBJ2-6 and V is TRBV2; no definite D call. Germline CDR1 and CDR2: SNHLY and FYNNEI. V lost 2 bases and J 9 bases, leaving 5 bases between the germline ends. The CDR3 extends over 12 amino acids. DNA for the CDR3: TGTGCCAGCAGTGAATATGGCAACGTCCTGACTTTC. This encodes CASSEYGNVLTF.

This clone was seen just once. The rearrangement uses TRBV11-3 and TRBJ2-2; TRBD2 is a possible D gene (6 bases). The CDR3 contains 14 residues. Trimming cost V 4 bases and J 1 base, with 7 bases left between them. Germline CDR1 is SGHNT and CDR2 is YENEEA. The CDR3 DNA reads as TGTGCCAGCAGCTCGCGGGGGAACACCGGGGAGCTGTTTTTT. This encodes CASSSRGNTGELFF.

The CDR3 coding sequence is TGTGCCAGCAGCCCAACTAGCGGACGAGACGCCGGGGAGCTGTTTTTT. This encodes CASSPTSGRDAGELFF. The V call is TRBV7-9, the J call TRBJ2-2; 8 positions agree with TRBD2. Germline V gene sequence: CDR1 SEHNR, CDR2 FQNEAQ (reference sequence). The CDR3 sequence is 16 residues long. The V segment lost 5 bases and the J segment 6 bases; nucleotides outside the gene matches: 11.

The chain has TRBV27 and TRBJ1-2; 8 bases align to TRBD1. The CDR3 extends over 17 amino acids. Germline loops: CDR1 MNHEY, CDR2 SMNVEV (reference sequence). The junction had 15 bases not matched to a gene; V was cut back by 7 bases and J by 2 bases. The CDR3 sequence is CASTHLIDRGRNYGYTF. Written as DNA, the CDR3 is TGTGCCAGCACCCACCTCATCGACAGGGGACGCAACTATGGCTACACCTTC.